These T cell receptor beta chains were read from a single sample in a study of OX40 agonist ivuxolimab in advanced cancers. The method was immunoSEQ multiplex PCR; TCRdb's version includes in-frame clones alone and lacks a portion of them. There are more than 90,000 clones in the sample; 70% to 85% occur only once, and about 1.5% lies in the top ten. The sequencing here drew on CD4+ or CD8+ T cells sorted from blood, taken in a trial of the OX40 agonist ivuxolimab. These receptors all stem from an adult with an advanced solid tumor such as melanoma, head and neck, liver or kidney cancer. CDR3s include the opening cysteine and the closing phenylalanine or tryptophan. The order of the fields is J gene, D gene, clone size, V gene, CDR3 DNA, CDR3 protein. The D gene is left open where the match is weak. Clone size is stated in some rows and not others, as once, few, many or a class when expanded.

j_gene: TRBJ2-5; d_gene: TRBD2; abundance: -; v_gene: TRBV14; CDR3nt: TGTGCCAGCAGTCCCGGACTAGCGGGATTGGAGACCCAGTACTTC; CDR3aa: CASSPGLAGLETQYF
j_gene: TRBJ2-3; d_gene: TRBD2; abundance: once; v_gene: TRBV7-2; CDR3nt: TGTGCCAGCACCTTAGCGGGAGGGCCAGATACGCAGTATTTT; CDR3aa: CASTLAGGPDTQYF
j_gene: TRBJ2-7; d_gene: -; abundance: -; v_gene: TRBV5-1; CDR3nt: TGCGCCAGCAGCCCCCTGTACCCCTTCGGGCAACCTGCCGAGCAGTACTTC; CDR3aa: CASSPLYPFGQPAEQYF
j_gene: TRBJ1-1; d_gene: TRBD1; abundance: -; v_gene: TRBV29-1; CDR3nt: TGCAGCGTCGCGGGACAGATCATGAACACTGAAGCTTTCTTT; CDR3aa: CSVAGQIMNTEAFF
j_gene: TRBJ1-4; d_gene: -; abundance: -; v_gene: TRBV2; CDR3nt: TGTGCCAGCAGTTTAACGGGCATCAATGAAAAACTGTTTTTT; CDR3aa: CASSLTGINEKLFF
j_gene: TRBJ2-7; d_gene: TRBD1; abundance: -; v_gene: TRBV7-2; CDR3nt: TGTGCCAGCAGCTTAAAGGACAGGGGGCCCTACGAGCAGTACTTC; CDR3aa: CASSLKDRGPYEQYF
j_gene: TRBJ2-4; d_gene: TRBD1; abundance: -; v_gene: TRBV28; CDR3nt: TGTGCCAGCAGCCCAGCAGCCACAGGGGGTCTAGCCAAAAACATTCAGTACTTC; CDR3aa: CASSPAATGGLAKNIQYF
j_gene: TRBJ2-6; d_gene: TRBD1; abundance: -; v_gene: TRBV5-4; CDR3nt: TGTGCCAGCAGCCCCGGGACAGGGTTCTCTGGGGCCAACGTCCTGACTTTC; CDR3aa: CASSPGTGFSGANVLTF
j_gene: TRBJ2-7; d_gene: -; abundance: -; v_gene: TRBV5-4; CDR3nt: TGTGCCAGCAGCTTGGGGGGGACCCCCGTATTGTACGAGCAGTACTTC; CDR3aa: CASSLGGTPVLYEQYF
j_gene: TRBJ2-1; d_gene: TRBD1; abundance: -; v_gene: TRBV6-1; CDR3nt: TGTGCCAGCAGCGACACAGGGGGCGCCTACAATGAGCAGTTCTTC; CDR3aa: CASSDTGGAYNEQFF
j_gene: TRBJ2-7; d_gene: TRBD1; abundance: few; v_gene: TRBV9; CDR3nt: TGTGCCAGCAGCCCCGGGCAGGGGGTAGGTGAGCAGTACTTC; CDR3aa: CASSPGQGVGEQYF
j_gene: TRBJ2-4; d_gene: -; abundance: -; v_gene: TRBV15; CDR3nt: TGTGCCACCAGCAGAGACGGCCAGAATCAGTACTTC; CDR3aa: CATSRDGQNQYF
j_gene: TRBJ2-3; d_gene: -; abundance: once; v_gene: TRBV10-1; CDR3nt: TGCGCCAGCAACAAACAGGGAGTAAGGTGTAGCACAGATACGCAGTATTTT; CDR3aa: CASNKQGVRCSTDTQYF
j_gene: TRBJ2-7; d_gene: -; abundance: -; v_gene: TRBV21-1; CDR3nt: TGTGCCAGCAGCAAAGGTTACAGGGGTAGCGAGCAGTACTTC; CDR3aa: CASSKGYRGSEQYF
j_gene: TRBJ2-5; d_gene: TRBD1; abundance: -; v_gene: TRBV28; CDR3nt: TGTGCCAGCACTTCAGGGGGTCAAGAGACCCAGTACTTC; CDR3aa: CASTSGGQETQYF
j_gene: TRBJ1-2; d_gene: -; abundance: few; v_gene: TRBV6-1; CDR3nt: TGTGCCAGCAGTAAAACGCAGGGTTATGGCTACACCTTC; CDR3aa: CASSKTQGYGYTF
j_gene: TRBJ2-1; d_gene: -; abundance: -; v_gene: TRBV18; CDR3nt: TGTGCCAGCTCATACGACAGTGGGTTTTACAATGAGCAGTTCTTC; CDR3aa: CASSYDSGFYNEQFF
j_gene: TRBJ2-3; d_gene: -; abundance: -; v_gene: TRBV4-3; CDR3nt: TGCGCCAGCAGCCAAGATTTATCACGGGGATCAAGCACAGATACGCAGTATTTT; CDR3aa: CASSQDLSRGSSTDTQYF
j_gene: TRBJ1-1; d_gene: -; abundance: -; v_gene: TRBV10-2; CDR3nt: TGCGCCAGCACCGGACAGACCAACACTGAAGCTTTCTTT; CDR3aa: CASTGQTNTEAFF
j_gene: TRBJ1-2; d_gene: -; abundance: -; v_gene: TRBV7-3; CDR3nt: TGTGCCAGCAGCTGGGACCGGGGTGACGTGGGCTACACCTTC; CDR3aa: CASSWDRGDVGYTF
j_gene: TRBJ1-5; d_gene: -; abundance: few; v_gene: TRBV30; CDR3nt: TGTGCCTGGAACAGATACAATCAGCCCCAGCATTTT; CDR3aa: CAWNRYNQPQHF
j_gene: TRBJ2-5; d_gene: -; abundance: -; v_gene: TRBV10-1; CDR3nt: TGCGCCAGCTCGGGAGTGGGGCAAGAGACCCAGTACTTC; CDR3aa: CASSGVGQETQYF
j_gene: TRBJ2-1; d_gene: TRBD2; abundance: -; v_gene: TRBV7-2; CDR3nt: TGTGCCAGCAGCCCCGAGCGGGAGCGGTACAATGAGCAGTTCTTC; CDR3aa: CASSPERERYNEQFF
j_gene: TRBJ2-2; d_gene: -; abundance: -; v_gene: TRBV9; CDR3nt: TGTGCCAGCAGCGTAGCTACAGGGTCAACCGGGGAGCTGTTTTTT; CDR3aa: CASSVATGSTGELFF
j_gene: TRBJ1-4; d_gene: -; abundance: -; v_gene: TRBV2; CDR3nt: TGTGCCAGCATACAGTCTCCAACTAATGAAAAACTGTTTTTT; CDR3aa: CASIQSPTNEKLFF
j_gene: TRBJ1-6; d_gene: -; abundance: -; v_gene: TRBV21-1; CDR3nt: TGTGCCAGCAGCAAAGAGTCGCGACAGGGGGCTGCCTACGATTCACCCCTCCACTTT; CDR3aa: CASSKESRQGAAYDSPLHF
j_gene: TRBJ1-5; d_gene: -; abundance: -; v_gene: TRBV7-2; CDR3nt: TGTGCCAGCAGCTTACGCCAGGGTGACAATCAGCCCCAGCATTTT; CDR3aa: CASSLRQGDNQPQHF
j_gene: TRBJ1-1; d_gene: -; abundance: -; v_gene: TRBV6-5; CDR3nt: TGTGCCAGCAGCCGGGACACCTCGTACACTGAAGCTTTCTTT; CDR3aa: CASSRDTSYTEAFF
j_gene: TRBJ1-6; d_gene: TRBD1; abundance: -; v_gene: TRBV6-6; CDR3nt: TGTGCCAGCAGGTGGGACAGCCGCTCGGAATCACCCCTCCACTTT; CDR3aa: CASRWDSRSESPLHF
j_gene: TRBJ2-3; d_gene: TRBD2; abundance: -; v_gene: TRBV18; CDR3nt: TGTGCCAGCTCACCACGGGCTCTAGCGGGAGACACAGATACGCAGTATTTT; CDR3aa: CASSPRALAGDTDTQYF
j_gene: TRBJ2-7; d_gene: TRBD2; abundance: -; v_gene: TRBV19; CDR3nt: TGTGCCAGTAGTCGTGGGACTAGCGGGGGTCCCAGCTCCTACGAGCAGTACTTC; CDR3aa: CASSRGTSGGPSSYEQYF
j_gene: TRBJ2-5; d_gene: TRBD1; abundance: -; v_gene: TRBV4-3; CDR3nt: TGCGCCAGCAGCCAAGACAAGGGGGCCGGGGAGACCCAGTACTTC; CDR3aa: CASSQDKGAGETQYF
j_gene: TRBJ2-3; d_gene: -; abundance: once; v_gene: TRBV20-1; CDR3nt: TGCAGTGCTGAAAACACAGATACGCAGTATTTT; CDR3aa: CSAENTDTQYF
j_gene: TRBJ2-7; d_gene: TRBD1; abundance: -; v_gene: TRBV6-1; CDR3nt: TGTGCCAGCAGAGACAGGGCGGATTTTTACGAGCAGTACTTC; CDR3aa: CASRDRADFYEQYF
j_gene: TRBJ2-7; d_gene: TRBD2; abundance: -; v_gene: TRBV11-2; CDR3nt: TGTGCCAGCAGCTCGAGCGTGCTAGCGGAATCCTACGAGCAGTACTTC; CDR3aa: CASSSSVLAESYEQYF
j_gene: TRBJ2-7; d_gene: TRBD1; abundance: -; v_gene: TRBV18; CDR3nt: TGTGCCAGCTCACCACTAGGACAGGGAGGAAACGAGCAGTACTTC; CDR3aa: CASSPLGQGGNEQYF
j_gene: TRBJ2-6; d_gene: -; abundance: -; v_gene: TRBV7-2; CDR3nt: TGTGCCAGCAGCGGCCGAGCTGGGGCCAACGTCCTGACTTTC; CDR3aa: CASSGRAGANVLTF
j_gene: TRBJ2-6; d_gene: -; abundance: -; v_gene: TRBV18; CDR3nt: TGTGCCAGCTCACCAAGGGGACGGACCTCTGGGGCCAACGTCCTGACTTTC; CDR3aa: CASSPRGRTSGANVLTF
j_gene: TRBJ1-4; d_gene: -; abundance: -; v_gene: TRBV6-5; CDR3nt: TGTGCCAGCAGTCGAGCGACGGACAATGAAAAACTGTTTTTT; CDR3aa: CASSRATDNEKLFF
j_gene: TRBJ1-5; d_gene: TRBD1; abundance: -; v_gene: TRBV28; CDR3nt: TGTGCCAGCAGTTTTCTGGGGGACAGCCAAACGCCCCAGCATTTT; CDR3aa: CASSFLGDSQTPQHF
j_gene: TRBJ1-2; d_gene: -; abundance: once; v_gene: TRBV18; CDR3nt: TGTGCCAGCTCACCTGGAAACGGGGGAGGCTACACCTTC; CDR3aa: CASSPGNGGGYTF
j_gene: TRBJ1-1; d_gene: -; abundance: -; v_gene: TRBV7-2; CDR3nt: TGTGCCAGCAGCTTACTACAGGAGGGTGAAGCTTTCTTT; CDR3aa: CASSLLQEGEAFF
j_gene: TRBJ2-5; d_gene: -; abundance: -; v_gene: TRBV14; CDR3nt: TGTGCCAGCAGCCAAGTCCGGACAGAGACCCAGTACTTC; CDR3aa: CASSQVRTETQYF
j_gene: TRBJ2-3; d_gene: -; abundance: -; v_gene: TRBV4-2; CDR3nt: TGTGCCAGCAGCCAAGGACGACCGTATAGCACAGATACGCAGTATTTT; CDR3aa: CASSQGRPYSTDTQYF